This TCR beta chain was recovered during a study of T cell responses to AZD1222 COVID-19 vaccine. Turning to the study itself: Combined were second doses at about 4 or about 12 weeks. Study-wide points: Elevations in Spike-specific TCR breadth and depth followed administration of two AZD1222 doses.

The table lists this clone with a count of one. The antigen is unknown. Generated by immunoSEQ multiplex PCR, the TCRdb table keeps only in-frame clones and is missing some. Of about 150,000 clones in the sample, approximately 90% were seen once. This clonotype was sampled from an adult in good health. The sequencing used peripheral blood, collected on day 0 of AZD1222 vaccination.

The CDR3 spells CASSVHIQPGQGEGEQFF. CDR3 bases: TGTGCCAGCAGCGTACACATCCAACCGGGACAGGGGGAAGGTGAGCAGTTCTTC. The rearrangement uses TRBV9 and TRBJ2-1; 11 bases line up with TRBD1. V was pared by 1 base and J by 9 bases, with 15 bases of the junction left unmatched. The CDR3 covers 18 residues. Germline CDR1 reads SGDLS; CDR2 reads YYNGEE.